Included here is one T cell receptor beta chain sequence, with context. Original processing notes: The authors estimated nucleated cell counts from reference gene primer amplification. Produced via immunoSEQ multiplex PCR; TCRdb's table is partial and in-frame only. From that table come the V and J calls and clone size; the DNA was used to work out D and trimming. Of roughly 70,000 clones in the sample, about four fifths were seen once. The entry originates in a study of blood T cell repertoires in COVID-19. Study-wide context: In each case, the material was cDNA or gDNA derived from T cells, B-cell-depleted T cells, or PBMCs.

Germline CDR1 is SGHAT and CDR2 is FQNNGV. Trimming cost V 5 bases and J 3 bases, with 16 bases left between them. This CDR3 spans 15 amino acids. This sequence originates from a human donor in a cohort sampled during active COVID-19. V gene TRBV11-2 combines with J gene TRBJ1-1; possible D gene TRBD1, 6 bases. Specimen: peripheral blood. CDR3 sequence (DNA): TGTGCCAGCAGCGCTAGTCAGGGGTTGGACACTGAAGCTTTCTTT. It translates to CASSASQGLDTEAFF.